The 2 T cell receptor beta chains listed next were all sequenced from one sample in a study of Ad26.COV2.S vaccination and SARS-CoV-2 variants. The assay was immunoSEQ multiplex PCR, and TCRdb's table has in-frame clones only and misses some. The table lists under 150,000 clones, roughly 88% of them singletons. The specimen was peripheral blood, collected after recovery from COVID-19. The receptors stem from a human donor who had recovered from COVID-19.

The chain employs TRBV21-1 and TRBJ2-7; TRBD2, as called in the table, went unchecked against the DNA. TRBV21-1 constitutes a pseudogene. The CDR3 loop spans 14 amino acids. CDR3 coding DNA: TGTGCCAGCAGCCTGTCGGGGTTCTACTACGAGCAGTACTTC. This translates into CASSLSGFYYEQYF.

This clone was observed a few times. An end of the junction differs from the germline gene, which may be a read error. The V and J genes are TRBV13 and TRBJ1-1; D is undetermined. Looked up from germline, CDR1 is PRHDT and CDR2 is FYEKMQ (reference sequence). CDR3 length equals 13 residues. DNA of the CDR3: TGTGCCAGCAGTTCGGCTCGAAGCACTGATGCTTTCTTT. Amino acid sequence: CASSSARSTDAFF.